This is a list of T cell receptor beta chains from one sample in a study of PD-1 blockade in classical Hodgkin lymphoma. Generated by immunoSEQ multiplex PCR, the TCRdb table keeps only in-frame clones and is missing some. This table holds about 12,000 clones, approximately 79% found once. Sequences were derived from CD4+ T cells from blood, sampled at baseline. These receptors were collected from a human donor with classical Hodgkin lymphoma. CDR3s include the opening cysteine and the closing phenylalanine or tryptophan.

>TRBV18|TRBJ1-1
CASSPVRENTEAFF
>TRBV10-3|TRBJ2-3
CAINEGHEDTQYF
>TRBV9|TRBJ2-2
CASSVGPSTGELFF
>TRBV6-5|TRBJ1-1
CAIRQGLMNTEAFF
>TRBV10-3|TRBJ2-2
CAISESIPGAGELFF
>TRBV30|TRBJ2-6
CAWSRSGANVLTF
>TRBV11-2|TRBJ1-5
CASSLIGNQPQHF
>TRBV2|TRBJ2-7
CASRAPGLAGGYEQYF
>TRBV25-1|TRBJ1-6
CASSDRDRVNSPLHF
>TRBV27|TRBJ2-7
CASSLMSSVRTYEQYF
>TRBV7-9|TRBJ2-3
CASSPRDSSDTQYF
>TRBV4-3|TRBJ1-2
CASSRGGYTF
>TRBV22-1|TRBJ2-6
CPGSEPEQSRANVLTF
>TRBV27|TRBJ2-1
CASSLIRQTNNEQFF
>TRBV7-2|TRBJ2-1
CASSLRPVPTSGINNEQFF
>TRBV6-6|TRBJ1-1
CASSYGDIEAFF
>TRBV7-2|TRBJ2-3
CASSSYPSGAVTDTQYF
>TRBV7-2|TRBJ1-1
CASSLFVSRGTEAFF
>TRBV28|TRBJ2-5
CASSFSSGETQYF
>TRBV28|TRBJ2-3
CASSLQRRGRDTQYF
>TRBV7-2|TRBJ1-5
CASSETWGYSNQPQHF
>TRBV7-9|TRBJ2-7
CASSFGTYYEQYF
>TRBV19|TRBJ1-6
CASGTGTSSYNSPLHF
>TRBV6-1|TRBJ1-5
CASSEAGGQPQHF
>TRBV10-3|TRBJ2-5
CATPAGLADWYF
>TRBV4-3|TRBJ2-7
CASSRLRDRYEQYF
>TRBV13|TRBJ2-2
CASSPRLSRGTNTGELFF
>TRBV7-9|TRBJ2-3
CASSADSGGTQYF
>TRBV7-8|TRBJ2-2
CASRLAGGSDTGELFF
>TRBV28|TRBJ1-5
CASSTGHVVDQPQHF
>TRBV20-1|TRBJ2-3
CSARIADTQYF
>TRBV5-1|TRBJ2-5
CASSQDRAGGAQYF
>TRBV6-6|TRBJ1-1
CASSYSENRYAFF
>TRBV30|TRBJ1-4
CAWSEVSGLGEKLFF